This T cell receptor beta chain was sequenced for a study of human CD8 memory T cell subsets. It was UMI-labeled 5' RACE by which the TCR beta libraries were made. TCRdb reprocessed the 5' RACE reads, keeping one entry per CDR3 protein, no DNA. This sample's clone table lists approximately 12,000 distinct CDR3 sequences. Germline loops: CDR1 MNHEY, CDR2 SVGEGT. This CDR3 region has 15 residues. Enrichment of total CD8+ T cells was achieved using negative magnetic separation. The chain has TRBV6-2 or TRBV6-3 and TRBJ2-7; with no DNA, the TCRdb D assignment of TRBD1 cannot be verified. Material for sequencing was CD8+ T cells from PBMCs. The sequence came from a human donor in good health. CDR3 region: CASSYSPGDNYEQYF.